Given below is one T cell receptor (beta chain) in context. These data are taken from a study of control samples from healthy donors and cancer patients. Only in-frame clones appear in the TCRdb table, and some are missing; sequencing was by immunoSEQ multiplex PCR. The profile covers 85,000 to 90,000 clones, with around nine tenths appearing a single time and under 25% taken by the ten largest. The CDR3 loop spans 12 amino acids. V was trimmed by 1 base and J by 11 bases, leaving 11 bases between them. Germline V lookup: CDR1 MNHNS, CDR2 SASEGT. V usage is TRBV6-1 and J usage is TRBJ1-1; D ambiguous. This receptor was taken from a man under 40 in good health. The sample consisted of blood. The CDR3 is CASSEGSFGAFF. The DNA of the CDR3 is TGTGCCAGCAGTGAAGGGTCCTTCGGGGCTTTCTTT.